The sequence of this T cell receptor (beta chain) was determined in a study of blood T cell repertoires in COVID-19. Authors' data handling: By means of reference gene primer amplification, nucleated cell counts were estimated. Repertoires were generated with immunoSEQ multiplex PCR, while TCRdb's copy carries only in-frame clones and drops some. That table gives V, J and clone size, and the DNA gave D and trimming. The sample records about 110,000 clones, approximately 88% being singletons. The CDR3 covers 13 residues. V lost 6 bases and J lost 1, with 9 bases in between. The receptor was isolated from a man aged 35 to 55 with active or convalescent COVID-19. This chain joins TRBV12-3 or TRBV12-4 and TRBJ1-1, with D hard to call. The sample consisted of peripheral blood. The CDR3 nucleotides are TGTGCCAGCAGCCCTACCACGAACACTGAAGCTTTCTTT. Translated: CASSPTTNTEAFF.